Here is one T cell receptor beta chain with its context. Its target is unknown. Samples were taken several times over chemoradiotherapy. CDR3 length: 15 residues. The germline CDR1 and CDR2 sequences are KGHSH and LQKENI. V lost 3 bases and J lost 4; bases outside the gene matches: 5. Sequenced by immunoSEQ multiplex PCR; TCRdb stores in-frame clones only, minus some. The sample lists 30,000 or so clones; approximately 80% were seen once. The data originate from a study of chemoradiotherapy in HPV16-positive cancers. Findings and caveats of the study: Better recurrence-free survival went with HPV-responsive T-cell expansion in HPV16-positive patients.

The source was blood, collected from a patient who underwent chemoradiotherapy. The chain links TRBV18 to TRBJ1-4; TRBD1 agrees at 7 bases. This TCR derives from a human donor with HPV-associated anogenital cancer. The CDR3 region is CASSPPGQSNEKLFF. CDR3 DNA: TGTGCCAGCTCACCGCCGGGACAGAGTAATGAAAAACTGTTTTTT.